This T cell receptor (beta chain) was observed in a study of blood T cell repertoires in COVID-19. Study-level information: Sites across the United States, Italy and Spain contributed samples from acute and convalescent COVID-19. The cDNA or gDNA used as material had been derived from T cells, B-cell-depleted T cells, or PBMCs.

CDR1 and CDR2 from the germline V gene are MNHNS and SASEGT. The junction had 5 bases not matched to a gene; V was cut back by 2 bases and J by 4 bases. This CDR3 is built from 14 residues. Sequenced by immunoSEQ multiplex PCR; TCRdb stores in-frame clones only, minus some. The sample has about 170,000 clones; more than 70% are singletons. The sequenced material came from peripheral blood. The clonotype comes from a man between 18 and 35 years old with active or convalescent COVID-19. This sequence joins TRBV6-1 and TRBJ2-7; 7 nucleotides align to TRBD2. This CDR3 reads CASSERLAAYEQYF. In DNA, the CDR3 is TGTGCCAGCAGTGAAAGGCTAGCGGCTTACGAGCAGTACTTC.